This T cell receptor beta chain was recorded in a study of blood T cell repertoires in COVID-19. Germline V CDR1 and CDR2: SGHRS, YFSETQ. Deletions cut 4 bases from V and 5 bases from J, with 16 bases between. CDR3 length: 15 residues. TCRdb's copy holds only in-frame clones and misses some; the assay was immunoSEQ multiplex PCR. The sample has 200,000 to 250,000 clones, approximately 90% seen once. This sequence was found in a man aged 30-40 years with acute or convalescent COVID-19. This chain uses TRBV5-1 with TRBJ2-1, with D perhaps being TRBD1 or TRBD2 (6 bases each). Sequencing was carried out using peripheral blood. The CDR3 reads CASSVGHSGDNEQFF. In nucleotides, the CDR3 is TGCGCCAGCAGCGTGGGACACTCGGGGGACAATGAGCAGTTCTTC.